A selection of T cell receptor beta chains follows, all from one sample in a study of stem cell transplantation in POMP-related autoinflammatory disease. Here immunoSEQ multiplex PCR was the method, and the copy in TCRdb shows in-frame clones only, minus some. Among over 25,000 clones listed, 70% to 90% were seen once. Source: CD4+ T cells from PBMCs, taken before stem cell transplantation. These receptors were obtained from a human donor with POMP-related autoinflammation and immune dysregulation (PRAID). Both conserved end residues are part of each CDR3. The D gene is left open where the match is weak. Expanded clones are given a class, and other clones once, few, many or no size at all.

d_gene	abundance	v_gene	j_gene	CDR3aa	CDR3nt
.	.	TRBV4-1	TRBJ2-3	CASSQDLTSGAGTDTQYF	TGCGCCAGCAGCCAAGATTTAACGTCAGGGGCCGGAACAGATACGCAGTATTTT
TRBD1	.	TRBV5-1	TRBJ2-5	CASSLGQRTETQYF	TGCGCCAGCAGTCTGGGACAGAGGACGGAGACCCAGTACTTC
TRBD2	.	TRBV28	TRBJ2-1	CASNPGRGREQFF	TGTGCCAGCAATCCAGGCCGCGGGAGGGAGCAGTTCTTC
.	.	TRBV5-1	TRBJ2-1	CASSLASRSNEQFF	TGCGCCAGCAGCTTGGCCAGCAGATCCAATGAGCAGTTCTTC
TRBD2	.	TRBV28	TRBJ2-7	CASIPLAGEYEQYF	TGTGCCAGCATCCCCCTAGCGGGAGAATACGAGCAGTACTTC
TRBD1	.	TRBV5-6	TRBJ1-6	CASSLNRGYNSPLHF	TGTGCCAGCAGCTTGAACAGGGGGTATAATTCACCCCTCCACTTT
.	few	TRBV10-3	TRBJ1-2	CAISEGGGGYTF	TGTGCCATCAGTGAGGGGGGTGGTGGCTACACCTTC
.	.	TRBV5-1	TRBJ1-1	CASSFSTPMNTEAFF	TGCGCCAGCAGCTTTTCGACACCCATGAACACTGAAGCTTTCTTT
TRBD2	.	TRBV6-5	TRBJ2-3	CASSYGLASDTQYF	TGTGCCAGCAGTTACGGACTAGCGTCAGATACGCAGTATTTT
TRBD1	few	TRBV6-5	TRBJ1-6	CASSKGTGERSPLHF	TGTGCCAGCAGTAAAGGGACAGGGGAGAGGTCACCCCTCCACTTT
TRBD2	.	TRBV5-1	TRBJ2-1	CASSLSGGVHNEQFF	TGCGCCAGCAGCTTGAGTGGGGGGGTCCACAATGAGCAGTTCTTC
TRBD2	.	TRBV5-4	TRBJ2-1	CASNPSGVVYNEQFF	TGTGCCAGCAACCCCAGCGGGGTAGTCTACAATGAGCAGTTCTTC
TRBD2	.	TRBV7-3	TRBJ2-1	CASSLRGTSGLYNEQFF	TGTGCCAGCAGCTTAAGAGGGACTAGCGGTTTGTACAATGAGCAGTTCTTC
TRBD2	.	TRBV28	TRBJ2-1	CASSPTSGSRASEQFF	TGTGCCAGCAGTCCAACTAGCGGGAGTCGGGCAAGCGAGCAGTTCTTC
TRBD1	.	TRBV5-4	TRBJ2-3	CASSLGTGTGTDTQYF	TGTGCCAGCAGCTTGGGGACCGGGACAGGGACAGATACGCAGTATTTT
TRBD1	.	TRBV11-2	TRBJ2-5	CASSTRRQGFAETQYF	TGTGCCAGCAGCACACGCCGACAGGGGTTTGCGGAGACCCAGTACTTC
TRBD2	.	TRBV5-1	TRBJ2-1	CASSLWASGPLEQFF	TGCGCCAGCAGCTTGTGGGCTAGCGGTCCCTTAGAGCAGTTCTTC
.	.	TRBV5-1	TRBJ2-4	CASSLEARGNIQYF	TGCGCCAGCAGCTTGGAAGCGAGGGGAAACATTCAGTACTTC
.	.	TRBV18	TRBJ2-3	CASSPPSAVASPSTDTQYF	TGTGCCAGCTCACCGCCCTCAGCCGTCGCAAGCCCATCCACAGATACGCAGTATTTT
TRBD2	.	TRBV23-1	TRBJ2-5	CASSQRRAGGKWPKETQYF	TGCGCCAGCAGTCAAAGGCGAGCGGGAGGTAAGTGGCCCAAAGAGACCCAGTACTTC
TRBD2	.	TRBV5-1	TRBJ2-7	CASSWASGRSAYEQYF	TGCGCCAGCAGCTGGGCTAGCGGGAGGTCCGCCTACGAGCAGTACTTC
.	.	TRBV6-5	TRBJ2-1	CASTGAHEQFF	TGTGCCAGCACAGGGGCGCATGAGCAGTTCTTC
.	.	TRBV11-2	TRBJ2-7	CASSFGVPTYEQYF	TGTGCCAGCAGCTTCGGAGTACCAACCTACGAGCAGTACTTC
.	.	TRBV28	TRBJ2-1	CASSERPEQFF	TGTGCCAGCAGTGAACGGCCTGAGCAGTTCTTC
TRBD2	.	TRBV19	TRBJ2-1	CASSPRTSPYNEQFF	TGTGCCAGTAGTCCCCGGACTAGCCCCTACAATGAGCAGTTCTTC
.	.	TRBV6-5	TRBJ1-2	CASSKGYTF	TGTGCCAGCAGTAAGGGCTACACCTTC
TRBD1	.	TRBV6-8	TRBJ1-4	CASSRRQGGPHEKLFF	TGTGCCAGCAGTCGCCGACAGGGAGGGCCCCATGAAAAACTGTTTTTT
.	.	TRBV19	TRBJ1-5	CASSIERSYSNQPQHF	TGTGCCAGTAGTATAGAACGGAGCTATAGCAATCAGCCCCAGCATTTT
.	.	TRBV2	TRBJ2-7	CASSLTPHEQYF	TGTGCCAGCAGCTTGACACCCCACGAGCAGTACTTC
.	.	TRBV5-5	TRBJ1-3	CASSLRGGVIGNTIYF	TGTGCCAGCAGCTTGAGAGGAGGGGTGATCGGGAACACCATATATTTT
TRBD1	.	TRBV6-1	TRBJ1-1	CASSEARGGRMNTEAFF	TGTGCCAGCAGTGAAGCTAGAGGGGGCCGGATGAACACTGAAGCTTTCTTT
.	few	TRBV10-1	TRBJ1-1	CASSKAANTEAFF	TGCGCCAGCAGTAAGGCCGCGAACACTGAAGCTTTCTTT
.	.	TRBV5-1	TRBJ2-5	CASSLGGSQETQYF	TGCGCCAGCAGCTTGGGGGGGTCCCAAGAGACCCAGTACTTC
.	once	TRBV5-1	TRBJ2-7	CASSSDGTYEQYF	TGCGCCAGCAGCTCTGACGGCACCTACGAGCAGTACTTC
.	.	TRBV6-1	TRBJ1-6	CASMAGLNSPLHF	TGTGCCAGCATGGCAGGCTTGAATTCACCCCTCCACTTT
TRBD1	.	TRBV6-5	TRBJ1-1	CASSRTGEGEAFF	TGTGCCAGCAGTCGGACAGGTGAGGGTGAAGCTTTCTTT
TRBD2	.	TRBV2	TRBJ2-2	CASSPSSGGAPGELFF	TGTGCCAGCAGTCCTTCTAGCGGGGGCGCCCCCGGGGAGCTGTTTTTT
.	.	TRBV6-1	TRBJ1-1	CASTLDSGHTEAFF	TGTGCCAGCACTCTTGACAGTGGTCACACTGAAGCTTTCTTT
TRBD2	.	TRBV20-1	TRBJ2-4	CSAGGLAGGKF	TGCAGTGCCGGAGGCCTAGCGGGAGGGAAATTC
.	.	TRBV5-4	TRBJ2-7	CASSLGPNYEQYF	TGTGCCAGCAGCTTGGGACCAAACTACGAGCAGTACTTC
.	.	TRBV6-1	TRBJ2-3	CASSEERSNTDTQYF	TGTGCCAGCAGTGAAGAGCGGAGTAACACAGATACGCAGTATTTT
.	.	TRBV12-5	TRBJ2-1	CASGLAPFPFPSYNEQFF	TGTGCTAGTGGTTTGGCTCCGTTCCCGTTTCCCTCCTACAATGAGCAGTTCTTC
TRBD1	.	TRBV11-3	TRBJ2-1	CASSSGQGSSYNEQFF	TGTGCCAGCAGTTCCGGACAGGGGAGCTCCTACAATGAGCAGTTCTTC
.	.	TRBV6-6	TRBJ1-6	CASRAMGGSHSPLHF	TGTGCCAGCAGGGCAATGGGGGGGTCTCATTCACCCCTCCACTTT
TRBD1	.	TRBV4-1	TRBJ2-5	CASSHYGQAQETQYF	TGCGCCAGCAGCCACTATGGACAGGCGCAAGAGACCCAGTACTTC
.	.	TRBV9	TRBJ2-2	CASSYAGANTGELFF	TGTGCCAGCAGCTACGCAGGGGCGAACACCGGGGAGCTGTTTTTT
.	.	TRBV7-5	TRBJ2-7	CVRSLETERIYEQYF	TGTGTCAGAAGCTTAGAGACTGAACGGATCTACGAGCAGTACTTC
TRBD2	.	TRBV7-2	TRBJ2-1	CASSFGTSAYNEQFF	TGTGCCAGCAGCTTCGGGACTAGCGCCTACAATGAGCAGTTCTTC
TRBD2	.	TRBV5-5	TRBJ2-7	CASSLELAEYEQYF	TGTGCCAGCAGCTTGGAACTAGCGGAATACGAGCAGTACTTC
.	once	TRBV5-5	TRBJ2-5	CASSLRREQETQYF	TGTGCCAGCAGCTTAAGACGGGAGCAAGAGACCCAGTACTTC
.	.	TRBV6-5	TRBJ2-7	CASRTRRQFSYEQYF	TGTGCCAGCAGAACCAGACGACAGTTCTCCTACGAGCAGTACTTC
.	.	TRBV10-2	TRBJ2-7	CASSEPPYEQYF	TGCGCCAGCAGTGAGCCGCCCTACGAGCAGTACTTC
.	once	TRBV7-9	TRBJ2-5	CASSFGSGETQYF	TGTGCCAGCAGCTTCGGCAGTGGAGAGACCCAGTACTTC
.	.	TRBV5-4	TRBJ1-3	CASSIFEGGQGNTIYF	TGTGCCAGCAGTATCTTCGAGGGTGGACAAGGAAACACCATATATTTT
TRBD2	.	TRBV19	TRBJ2-1	CASSLAGYNEQFF	TGTGCCAGTAGCTTAGCGGGTTACAATGAGCAGTTCTTC
.	.	TRBV19	TRBJ2-5	CASSIGVQETQYF	TGTGCCAGTAGTATAGGAGTACAAGAGACCCAGTACTTC
.	.	TRBV28	TRBJ2-5	CASSVYGGTRWRRRTQYF	TGTGCCAGCAGTGTTTATGGGGGAACGAGATGGCGGCGCCGGACCCAGTACTTC